This T cell receptor (beta chain) was retrieved from a study of cytomegalovirus exposure and HLA in healthy donors. The CDR3 runs to 15 residues. Germline V gives CDR1 SGHTA, CDR2 FQGNSA. Trimming removed 5 bases from V and 2 bases from J; junction bases left unmatched: 3. Overall study findings and caveats: Most TCR sequences proved rare, with some public TCRs found in many donors.

A few counts support this clone. Its matching antigen is unknown. The primer mix had 60 Vbeta and 13 Jbeta primers. The method was immunoSEQ multiplex PCR; TCRdb's version includes in-frame clones alone and lacks a portion of them. The sample has 150,000 to 200,000 clones; approximately 85% are singletons. The source of this sequence is a man between 18 and 29 years old in good health and CMV-seropositive. V gene TRBV7-2 combines with J gene TRBJ1-5; 10 positions match TRBD1. The specimen was PBMCs. The CDR3 reads CASSSGTGGNQPQHF. The CDR3, as DNA: TGTGCCAGCAGCAGCGGGACAGGGGGCAATCAGCCCCAGCATTTT.